These 27 T cell receptor beta chains came from one sample sequenced in a study of vaccination and CD4 T cells after COVID-19. Researchers used the Oncomine TCR Beta short-read assay to sequence DNA from cultured CD4+ T cells. TCRdb re-derived calls from the PCR reads in MiXCR, one entry per CDR3 protein. The sample yields 6,000 to 6,500 distinct CDR3 sequences, about a third seen once. Treatment defined: roughly 11-day PBMC culture with coronavirus spike peptide pools or control peptides (ViraFEST assay). Antigen specificity for these receptors is unknown. This specimen consisted of CD4+ T cells from blood, cultured in vitro, obtained after SARS-CoV-2 vaccination. These receptors all stem from a human donor who had recovered from COVID-19.

This clonotype is categorized as medium-sized. The chain has TRBV6-2 or TRBV6-3 and TRBJ2-3; no reliable D call. This CDR3 contains 12 residues. The germline CDR1 and CDR2 sequences are MNHEY and SVGEGT. Trimming removed 6 bases at V and 4 bases at J, with 8 bases between. CDR3 bases: TGTGCCAGCAGCTACCCTCCAGATACGCAGTATTTT. Protein: CASSYPPDTQYF.

The gene calls are TRBV7-2 and TRBJ2-3; TRBD2 matches 7 bases. This CDR3 has 16 amino acids. The trim removed 7 bases at V and 0 bases at J, leaving 10 bases unmatched. Germline CDR1 is SGHTA and CDR2 is FQGNSA. The CDR3 DNA sequence: TGTGCCAGCATCCCCTTCGGAGCGGGAAGCACAGATACGCAGTATTTT. Its protein is CASIPFGAGSTDTQYF.

This clonotype was seen a few times. The J gene is TRBJ2-7, the V gene TRBV10-1, with unresolved D. Germline V gene sequence: CDR1 WNHNN, CDR2 SYGVQD (reference sequence). CDR3 length: 16 residues. Trimming took 7 bases from V and 2 from J, leaving 21 bases between them. The CDR3, as DNA: TGCGCCAGCATACCCTCAGCCGAAGTTGTTCCCTACGAGCAGTACTTC. Protein sequence: CASIPSAEVVPYEQYF.

The rearrangement uses TRBV2 and TRBJ2-5, with no clear D. Trimming shortened V by 2 bases and J by 13 bases, and 11 bases separated the two germline ends. This CDR3 is 11 amino acids long. Germline assignment: CDR1 SNHLY and CDR2 FYNNEI. DNA of the CDR3: TGTGCCAGCAGTGAACCCGGGCTGGGGTACTTC. Translation gives CASSEPGLGYF.

This clonotype came up a few times. J is TRBJ1-1 and V is TRBV6-5; unclear D gene. The CDR3 consists of 14 residues. Trimming took off 0 bases at V and 7 bases at J, with 12 bases between the two ends. The germline V gene has CDR1 MNHEY and CDR2 SVGAGI. In nucleotides, the CDR3 is TGTGCCAGCAGTTACTCAATCGGGCAGCTTGAAGCTTTCTTT. Its protein product is CASSYSIGQLEAFF.

J is TRBJ1-6 and V is TRBV2, with D tentatively TRBD1 (5 bases). V was trimmed by 6 bases and J by 7 bases, leaving 13 bases between them. The CDR3 spans 14 residues. CDR1 is SNHLY and CDR2 is FYNNEI in the germline V gene. This chain's CDR3 is CASSRREGNSPLHF. CDR3 nucleotide sequence: TGTGCCAGCAGCCGCAGGGAGGGGAATTCACCCCTCCACTTT. Looking up the rest from reference TRBV2 and TRBJ1-6 gives the full variable domain: EPEVTQTPSHQVTQMGQEVILRCVPISNHLYFYWYRQILGQKVEFLVSFYNNEISEKSEIFDDQFSVERPDGSNFTLKIRSTKLEDSAMYFCASSRREGNSPLHFGNGTRLTVT.

This clonotype showed up just a few times. The V call is TRBV28, the J call TRBJ2-3, with D possibly matching TRBD2 (7 bases). Per the germline V gene, CDR1 is MDHEN and CDR2 is SYDVKM. This CDR3 region has 15 residues. V dropped 6 bases and J dropped 4 bases, with 17 bases sitting between them. The CDR3 region is CASRYGGGGPDTQYF. CDR3 coding DNA: TGTGCCAGCAGATACGGTGGGGGGGGCCCAGATACGCAGTATTTT.

This chain joins TRBV29-1 and TRBJ2-7; the D call may be TRBD1 or TRBD2 (5 bases each). V lost 6 bases to trimming and J lost 6 bases, with 21 bases between them. This CDR3 has 14 amino acids. CDR1 is SQVTM and CDR2 is ANQGSEA in the germline V gene. The CDR3 sequence is CSVLGRDPSGEQYF. The CDR3 nucleotides are TGCAGCGTCCTTGGCCGGGACCCATCCGGCGAGCAGTACTTC.

This clonotype was seen a few times. The rearrangement uses TRBV6-5 and TRBJ2-7; D is possibly TRBD2 (5 bases). The CDR3 is 14 amino acids. Germline CDR1 is MNHEY and CDR2 is SVGAGI. Deletions cut 1 base from V and 7 bases from J, with 14 bases between. The chain's CDR3 is CASSYFAGEVEQYF. CDR3 DNA: TGTGCCAGCAGTTACTTCGCGGGCGAGGTGGAGCAGTACTTC.

This clonotype was detected once. The genes are TRBV29-1 and TRBJ2-7; 7 nucleotides match TRBD1. The V gene end was trimmed by 4 bases and the J gene end by 0 bases; junction bases not matched to a gene: 6. The CDR3 has 14 amino acids. Germline CDR1 reads SQVTM; CDR2 reads ANQGSEA. The CDR3 nucleotides are TGCAGCGTTGCGGGACAGCTTACCTCCTACGAGCAGTACTTC. This encodes CSVAGQLTSYEQYF.

This clonotype is deemed large. The gene calls are TRBV20-1 and TRBJ2-7; D perhaps matches TRBD2 (5 bases). The CDR3 extends over 14 amino acids. Germline CDR1 DFQATT, CDR2 SNEGSKA (reference sequence). V lost 0 bases and J 3 bases, leaving 12 bases between the germline ends. CDR3 sequence: CSARDRLALYEQYF. DNA for the CDR3: TGCAGTGCTAGAGATCGGCTAGCTCTCTACGAGCAGTACTTC.

This clonotype is deemed large. The chain recombines TRBV7-3 with TRBJ2-1; possibly TRBD1 or TRBD2 for D (5 bases each). The V gene's germline CDR1 is SGHTA and CDR2 FQGTGA. V was shortened by 5 bases and J by 6 bases, with 17 bases between the two germline ends. This CDR3 is 15 amino acids long. As DNA, the CDR3 is TGTGCCAGCAGCGATTGGGGACGAGGGATCAATGAGCAGTTCTTC. Encoded protein: CASSDWGRGINEQFF.

This chain connects TRBV7-2 to TRBJ1-1; weak D call: TRBD1 (5 bases). V was trimmed by 0 bases and J by 5 bases, leaving 10 bases between them. Looked up from germline, CDR1 is SGHTA and CDR2 is FQGNSA. The CDR3 is 14 residues long. CDR3 sequence reads: CASSLAGGGTEAFF. CDR3 sequence (DNA): TGTGCCAGCAGCTTAGCGGGGGGAGGAACTGAAGCTTTCTTT.

The chain uses TRBV20-1 and TRBJ2-5; the D is unclear. CDR3 size: 12 residues. V dropped 4 bases and J dropped 7 bases, with 13 bases sitting between them. The germline V gene encodes CDR1 DFQATT and CDR2 SNEGSKA (reference sequence). CDR3 coding DNA: TGCAGTGCTAAATCCGGGTTTGGGACCCAGTACTTC. It specifies CSAKSGFGTQYF.

The genes are TRBV7-8 and TRBJ1-5, with 7 bases lining up with TRBD1. The germline V gene has CDR1 SGHVS and CDR2 FQNEAQ. V shed 3 bases and J 0 bases; nucleotides not matched to a gene: 5. The CDR3 runs to 16 residues. CDR3 amino acids: CASSLGTEASNQPQHF. For the CDR3, the DNA is TGTGCCAGCAGCTTGGGGACAGAGGCTAGCAATCAGCCCCAGCATTTT.

This clonotype came up a few times. This rearrangement joins TRBV7-2 to TRBJ2-3, with 8 bases fitting TRBD2. J lost 0 bases, V lost 7 bases, and 6 bases had no gene match. The CDR3 consists of 15 residues. The germline V gene has CDR1 SGHTA and CDR2 FQGNSA. CDR3 protein: CASMERGPSTDTQYF. DNA for the CDR3: TGTGCCAGCATGGAGCGGGGGCCTAGCACAGATACGCAGTATTTT.

The V and J genes are TRBV28 and TRBJ2-3; TRBD2 is a possible D gene (6 bases). V shed 5 bases and J shed 0 bases, with 15 bases lying between them. In germline, CDR1 is MDHEN, CDR2 SYDVKM. This CDR3 contains 16 residues. CDR3 nucleotides: TGTGCCAGCAGTCCCCTAATGGGGGGAAGCACAGATACGCAGTATTTT. Translation: CASSPLMGGSTDTQYF.

This clonotype came up a few times. V and J are TRBV20-1 and TRBJ2-3; 10 bases fit TRBD2. The CDR3 covers 14 residues. Germline V gene lookup returns CDR1 DFQATT and CDR2 SNEGSKA (reference sequence). Trimming cost V 4 bases and J 4 bases; bases outside gene matches: 5. The CDR3 loop is CSATSSGRPDTQYF. The CDR3 bases are TGCAGTGCTACTTCTAGCGGGAGACCAGATACGCAGTATTTT.

This clonotype was detected only a few times. The genes are TRBV28 and TRBJ2-3; 9 bases line up with TRBD2. V was pared by 6 bases and J by 12 bases, with 13 bases of the junction left unmatched. Looked up from germline, CDR1 is MDHEN and CDR2 is SYDVKM. CDR3 length equals 14 residues. Here the CDR3 reads CASSQLAGSTPQYF. The DNA for the CDR3 is TGTGCCAGCAGCCAACTAGCGGGTTCTACGCCCCAGTATTTT.

The gene calls are TRBV4-2 and TRBJ1-1; D unresolved. Germline CDR1 reads LGHNA; CDR2 reads YNFKEQ. The CDR3 is 14 amino acids. Trimming stripped 1 base from V and 0 bases from J, with 6 bases between. The CDR3: CASSQAAMNTEAFF. Here the CDR3 DNA reads TGTGCCAGCAGCCAAGCGGCCATGAACACTGAAGCTTTCTTT.

About this clonotype itself: Possible read error: a much larger clone is one base away. The CDR3 DNA reads as TGTGCCAGCAGCTTAGTTGGGGGGGCAGGGGAGTTCTTC. As protein: CASSLVGGAGEFF. This chain uses TRBV7-9 with TRBJ2-1; D possibly corresponds to TRBD2 (7 bases). This CDR3 has 13 residues. Trimming stripped 1 base from V and 14 bases from J, with 15 bases between. Germline V gene sequence: CDR1 SEHNR, CDR2 FQNEAQ (reference sequence).

This sequence joins TRBV7-9 and TRBJ2-5; a possible D gene is TRBD2 (6 bases). V lost 3 bases to trimming and J lost 4 bases, with 15 bases between them. Germline V CDR1 and CDR2: SEHNR, FQNEAQ (reference sequence). This CDR3 comprises 15 residues. In nucleotides, the CDR3 is TGTGCCAGCAGCTTTTCGGGAGTCTCTTCAGAGACCCAGTACTTC. Translating it yields CASSFSGVSSETQYF.

The chain uses TRBV28 and TRBJ1-2; D not certain. The CDR3 totals 13 residues. Germline CDR1 MDHEN, CDR2 SYDVKM. V shed 5 bases and J shed 7 bases, with 14 bases lying between them. The CDR3 region is CASSQTEMTGYTF. DNA of the CDR3: TGTGCCAGCAGTCAGACGGAGATGACTGGCTACACCTTC.

The chain uses TRBV10-3 and TRBJ2-5; a possible D gene is TRBD1 (5 bases). Trimming took 5 bases from V and 5 from J, leaving 12 bases between them. Germline V lookup: CDR1 ENHRY, CDR2 SYGVKD. The CDR3 sequence is 13 residues long. CDR3 sequence (DNA): TGTGCCATCAGTAAGACAGCTGCGGAGACCCAGTACTTC. Translated, it gives CAISKTAAETQYF.

The chain recombines TRBV28 with TRBJ2-7; D is uncertain. Trimming shortened V by 8 bases and J by 3 bases, and 17 bases separated the two germline ends. The CDR3 contains 14 residues. CDR1 is MDHEN, CDR2 SYDVKM, per germline. This CDR3 reads CASSSPVGFYEQYF. The CDR3, as DNA: TGTGCCAGCTCTTCTCCCGTGGGGTTCTACGAGCAGTACTTC.

This rearrangement joins TRBV15 to TRBJ2-2; TRBD1 matches at 8 bases. V lost 2 bases, J lost 4 bases, and 9 bases stayed unmatched. The CDR3 covers 17 residues. Germline CDR1 and CDR2: LNHNV and YYDKDF (reference sequence). The CDR3, as DNA: TGTGCCACCAGCAGATTTACGGACAGGGTCGGCACCGGGGAGCTGTTTTTT. It encodes CATSRFTDRVGTGELFF.

This clonotype is large by share. The chain is built from TRBV6-1 and TRBJ1-5, with 8 bases aligning to TRBD1. Germline V gives CDR1 MNHNS, CDR2 SASEGT. The V gene end was trimmed by 6 bases and the J gene end by 1 base; junction bases not matched to a gene: 5. The CDR3 is 15 residues long. DNA for the CDR3: TGTGCCAGCAGCCTACAGGGGGGGAGCAATCAGCCCCAGCATTTT. Amino acids: CASSLQGGSNQPQHF.